The source of this T cell receptor beta chain is a study of siplizumab effects on memory and regulatory T cells (dated by TCRdb to between 2018 and 2021). Context from the whole study: The study looked at the effect of siplizumab, an anti-CD2 antibody, on alloreactive T-cell subsets in allogeneic mixed lymphocyte reactions made from human PBMCs. General study outcomes and caveats: Unstimulated naive T cells appeared more diverse than memory T cells, and naive cells seemed to contribute substantially to the alloresponse. Because sequences below about 10^-5 frequency were poorly captured, only a minor fraction of alloreactive clones could be mapped to unstimulated subsets. For roughly 75-96% of proliferating CD4+ or CD8+ clones, no naive or memory phenotype could be assigned. The cumulative frequency of alloreactive sequences traceable to unstimulated CD4+ memory T cells was significantly reduced by siplizumab. Whether proliferating Tregs from siplizumab cultures were suppressive was not functionally confirmed. Among mappable alloreactive CD4+ clones, an average Treg-derived fraction of almost 70% was observed with siplizumab, compared with roughly 27% in control reactions.

Sorted unstimulated T cells and proliferating T cells recovered from mixed lymphocyte reactions were subjected to TCRbeta CDR3 sequencing. Fresh whole blood from 9 to 11 HLA-typed healthy donors was used to isolate PBMCs. With regard to this clone: Its antigen has not been determined. No quality values exist for individual bases; no much larger clone is one base distant.

The protocol used for the library was the immunoSEQ multiplex PCR assay. Roughly 10^5 TCR templates per sample were assayed on the deep sequencing platform. Genomic DNA extracted from sorted T cells was used for TCRbeta CDR3 sequencing. From the authors' description of their analysis: The R programming language was used for clonal analysis of the TCRbeta CDR3 data. Alloreactive CD4+ and CD8+ clones were defined by comparing unstimulated samples with post-reaction CFSE-low samples. Alloreactive CD4+ clones were assigned to regulatory or non-regulatory origin by matching sequences to sorted unstimulated Treg and non-Treg repertoires. TCRdb provides this immuneACCESS table in a form limited to in-frame rearrangements. Some clones are lacking; in checked studies, under half of them reflect an unresolved V gene, and why the rest are absent is not known. The DNA was the basis for D and trimming; V, J and clone size are from that table. The sample table holds 100,000 to 120,000 clones, of which roughly 92% were seen once. Around 1.3% of the sample rests with the top ten.

The sequence derives from a human donor in good health. Sequenced material: CD4+ T cells sorted from blood.

This receptor carries the CDR3 CASTPQGPYEQYF. In nucleotide form, the sequence is TGTGCCAGCACTCCTCAGGGTCCCTACGAGCAGTACTTC. The V and J segments used are TRBV28 and TRBJ2-7, with a weak D call of TRBD1 (5 bases match). For CDR1 and CDR2, the germline V gene lists MDHEN and SYDVKM. Trimming removed 7 bases from V and 2 bases from J, leaving 12 bases between the germline ends. CDR3 length: 13 amino acids, cysteine to phenylalanine. The retained sequence is limited to the CDR3, 39 bases, with the frame set at the first base.